This T cell receptor beta chain was recovered during a study of T cells in Graves' hyperthyroidism and ophthalmopathy. Whole-study results and caveats: Blood also carried most thyroid clonotypes expanded above 0.001. Ophthalmopathy stood apart from stable hyperthyroidism in a 13 V-J model.

The CDR3 has 15 amino acids. V lost 4 bases to trimming and J lost 3 bases, with 14 bases between them. CDR1 SGHRS and CDR2 YFSETQ come from the germline V gene. Regarding this clonotype: Its antigen is as yet unknown.

RNA transcripts were the template for amplifying TCR beta CDR3 regions. A set of HTBI primers served as the primers for a first-round RT-PCR of the TCR CDR3. TCRdb re-derived calls from the multiplex PCR reads in MiXCR, one entry per CDR3 protein. The sample lists about 500,000 distinct CDR3 sequences; about 16% were seen once. The chain recombines TRBV5-1 with TRBJ2-1; D perhaps matches TRBD1 (6 bases). Input material: blood. The receptor was isolated from a woman between 25 and 40 years old with Graves' ophthalmopathy. CDR3 DNA: TGCGCCAGCAGCGCAATCGGACAGCACTACAATGAGCAGTTCTTC. Amino acid sequence: CASSAIGQHYNEQFF.